Shown below are 21 T cell receptor beta chains from a single sample sequenced in a study of identical twins. TCRdb re-called the 5' RACE reads with MiXCR, one entry per CDR3 protein. The data show about 890,000 distinct CDR3 sequences, roughly an eighth seen once. These same data were also listed under a study on yellow fever vaccine responses in identical twins.

The sample consisted of PBMCs. The origin of the receptors is a young woman in good health.

This clonotype was found a few times. The genes are TRBV5-1 and TRBJ2-7; a weak D match, TRBD2 (6 bases). This CDR3 is 15 amino acids long. Trimming took off 0 bases at V and 1 base at J, with 11 bases between the two ends. Germline assignment: CDR1 SGHRS and CDR2 YFSETQ. Here the CDR3 reads CASSLAGLNSYEQYV. The CDR3 nucleotides are TGCGCCAGCAGCTTGGCGGGACTGAATTCCTACGAGCAGTACGTC.

This clonotype was counted a few times. The rearrangement joins TRBV2 to TRBJ2-2; the D is unclear. The CDR3 covers 11 residues. Between the trimmed V and J ends, which lost 9 bases and 6 bases, there was a span of 8 bases. Germline V gives CDR1 SNHLY, CDR2 FYNNEI. The CDR3 loop reads CARNYAGELFF. In nucleotides, the CDR3 is TGTGCCAGGAATTACGCCGGGGAGCTGTTTTTT.

This clonotype was recorded many times. The J gene is TRBJ1-1, the V gene TRBV28, with D uncertain. V was cut by 6 bases and J by 1 base, with 3 bases left in between. There are 11 residues in the CDR3. CDR1 and CDR2 (germline): MDHEN, SYDVKM. CDR3: CASRKNTEAFF. DNA for the CDR3: TGTGCCAGCAGGAAGAACACTGAAGCTTTCTTT.

The CDR3 loop reads CASSHVAGGKETQYF. The CDR3 DNA sequence: TGTGCCAGCAGCCACGTAGCGGGAGGGAAAGAGACCCAGTACTTC. The chain joins TRBV4-2 to TRBJ2-5; the match to TRBD2 covers 11 bases. The CDR3 runs to 15 residues. The V segment lost 3 bases and the J segment 3 bases; nucleotides outside the gene matches: 3. Per germline, CDR1 LGHNA and CDR2 YNFKEQ.

The chain is built from TRBV2 and TRBJ2-3; 8 bases map to TRBD2. This CDR3 has 14 residues. J lost 5 bases, V lost 8 bases, and 9 bases had no gene match. From germline, CDR1 is SNHLY and CDR2 FYNNEI. CDR3 sequence (DNA): TGTGCCAGCTTTACGAGCGGGAGTGGAGATACGCAGTATTTT. It is translated as CASFTSGSGDTQYF. Supplemented by reference TRBV2 and TRBJ2-3, the full variable domain reads EPEVTQTPSHQVTQMGQEVILRCVPISNHLYFYWYRQILGQKVEFLVSFYNNEISEKSEIFDDQFSVERPDGSNFTLKIRSTKLEDSAMYFCASFTSGSGDTQYFGPGTRLTVL.

This clonotype came up a few times. The chain carries TRBV21-1 and TRBJ2-4; the listed D gene, TRBD2, was not tested against the DNA. TRBV21-1 is an annotated pseudogene. The CDR3 is made up of 14 amino acids. The CDR3 sequence: CASSLAGGRNIQYF. The CDR3 DNA reads as TGTGCCAGCAGCCTCGCGGGGGGGCGGAACATTCAGTACTTC.

The J gene is TRBJ2-3, the V gene TRBV10-1, with 9 bases lining up with TRBD2. The CDR3 runs 14 residues. The germline gives CDR1 WNHNN, CDR2 SYGVQD (reference sequence). Losses at the gene ends were 8 bases for V and 4 bases for J; bases not matched to a gene: 7. CDR3: CASGAGTSPDTQYF. The CDR3 nucleotides read TGCGCCAGCGGCGCCGGGACTAGCCCAGATACGCAGTATTTT.

This clonotype has only a few counts. The rearrangement links TRBV5-6 to TRBJ2-4, with a possible D match to TRBD1 (5 bases). V lost 3 bases and J 6 bases, leaving 19 bases between the germline ends. The germline CDR1 and CDR2 sequences are SGHDT and YYEEEE. The CDR3 totals 16 residues. CDR3: CASSSAGFGQGNIQYF. CDR3 nucleotides: TGTGCCAGCAGCTCGGCAGGGTTTGGGCAGGGAAACATTCAGTACTTC.

V and J are TRBV5-1 and TRBJ2-3; 9 nucleotides align to TRBD1. Germline V gives CDR1 SGHRS, CDR2 YFSETQ. The CDR3 is made up of 16 amino acids. V dropped 3 bases and J dropped 4; count of bases not matched to a gene: 9. The CDR3 sequence is CASSYHGQGPPDTQYF. In DNA, the CDR3 is TGCGCCAGCAGCTATCATGGACAGGGGCCCCCAGATACGCAGTATTTT. The full variable domain, completed using reference TRBV5-1 and TRBJ2-3, is KAGVTQTPRYLIKTRGQQVTLSCSPISGHRSVSWYQQTPGQGLQFLFEYFSETQRNKGNFPGRFSGRQFSNSRSEMNVSTLELGDSALYLCASSYHGQGPPDTQYFGPGTRLTVL.

V usage is TRBV7-8 and J usage is TRBJ2-2; tentatively, D is TRBD1 (6 bases). The CDR3 is 16 residues long. V lost 1 base and J lost 4, with 13 bases in between. Per germline, CDR1 SGHVS and CDR2 FQNEAQ. CDR3 protein: CASSLGGQGITGELFF. DNA for the CDR3: TGTGCCAGCAGCTTAGGTGGGCAGGGGATCACCGGGGAGCTGTTTTTT.

This clonotype has at least ten counts. This chain links TRBV20-1 with TRBJ2-7; maybe TRBD2 (7 bases). This CDR3 region has 14 residues. The germline CDR1 and CDR2 sequences are DFQATT and SNEGSKA (reference sequence). V was clipped by 6 bases and J by 2 bases, with 17 bases between them. CDR3 DNA: TGCAGTGCGCCCAGGGGAGGGCGTACCTACGAGCAGTACGTC. This codes for CSAPRGGRTYEQYV.

There are a few counts of this clonotype. This chain uses TRBV4-1 with TRBJ2-5; TRBD1 matches 9 bases. The CDR3 runs to 15 residues. V trimming: 0 bases; J trimming: 5 bases; junction bases outside the gene matches: 4. Per germline, CDR1 MGHRA and CDR2 YSYEKL. CDR3 nucleotide sequence: TGCGCCAGCAGCCAAGACCCGACAGGGGGTGAGACCCAGTACTTC. Translation gives CASSQDPTGGETQYF.

The gene calls are TRBV6-1 and TRBJ1-3, with D possibly TRBD1 on 6 matching bases. Per the germline V gene, CDR1 is MNHNS and CDR2 is SASEGT. CDR3 size: 13 residues. The V end was cut by 7 bases, the J end by 1 base, with 8 bases between. The CDR3 sequence: CASTQGSGNTIYF. CDR3 DNA sequence: TGTGCCAGCACTCAGGGGTCTGGAAACACCATATATTTT.

Only a few counts were recorded for this clonotype. The V call is TRBV7-3, the J call TRBJ2-3; tentatively, D is TRBD2 (6 bases). Looked up from germline, CDR1 is SGHTA and CDR2 is FQGTGA. With 3 bases removed from V and 2 bases from J, the gap between germline ends came to 9 bases. The CDR3 is 14 amino acids. CDR3 sequence: CASSFSGLTDTQYF. As DNA, the CDR3 is TGTGCCAGCAGCTTTAGCGGACTCACAGATACGCAGTATTTT.

This clonotype was picked up a small number of times. CDR3 in DNA: TGTGCCAGCGCCCCACAGCTCTCCTACAATGAGCAGTTCTTC. Protein: CASAPQLSYNEQFF. The gene calls are TRBV12-3 or TRBV12-4 and TRBJ2-1; D gene ambiguous. The CDR3 is 14 amino acids. The V end lost 8 bases, the J end lost 0 bases, and 11 bases lay between the germline ends.

The rearrangement uses TRBV19 and TRBJ2-2; TRBD2 aligns across 9 bases. Trimming cost V 9 bases and J 2 bases; bases outside gene matches: 13. Looked up from germline, CDR1 is LNHDA and CDR2 is SQIVND (reference sequence). The CDR3 loop spans 17 amino acids. CDR3 residues: CASSRVAGELNTGELFF. In DNA form, the CDR3 reads TGTGCCAGCTCCCGAGTAGCGGGGGAATTAAACACCGGGGAGCTGTTTTTT.

This clonotype was recorded a few times. The chain uses TRBV5-1 and TRBJ1-1, with a tentative D call TRBD1 (5 bases). Trimming left V 4 bases short and J 1 base short, with 14 bases between. Germline V gives CDR1 SGHRS, CDR2 YFSETQ. There are 15 residues in the CDR3. CDR3 nucleotide sequence: TGCGCCAGCAGCCCACTGGCAGGGACGAACACTGAAGCTTTCTTT. Its translation is CASSPLAGTNTEAFF.

This clonotype has just a few counts. The chain uses TRBV20-1 and TRBJ1-5, with D maybe TRBD1 (5 bases). Germline V gene data show CDR1 as DFQATT and CDR2 as SNEGSKA (reference sequence). Between the trimmed V and J ends, which lost 2 bases and 6 bases, there was a span of 11 bases. CDR3 size: 13 residues. DNA of the CDR3: TGCAGTGCTAGACCGGGGGTGGGTCAGCCCCAGCATTTT. Protein: CSARPGVGQPQHF.

This clonotype was picked up many times. The chain employs TRBV6-5 and TRBJ2-5; TRBD1 or TRBD2 may be the D gene (5 bases each). Trimming took 1 base from V and 5 from J, leaving 14 bases between them. Germline CDR1 reads MNHEY; CDR2 reads SVGAGI. The CDR3 consists of 15 residues. CDR3 sequence: CASSYYPDWGETQYF. CDR3 bases: TGTGCCAGCAGTTACTATCCCGACTGGGGGGAGACCCAGTACTTC.

This clonotype has a handful of counts. The chain has TRBV29-1 and TRBJ2-7; D call uncertain. The germline CDR1 and CDR2 sequences are SQVTM and ANQGSEA. V lost 4 bases and J 2 bases, leaving 9 bases between the germline ends. The CDR3 runs to 12 residues. CDR3 nucleotide sequence: TGCAGCGTTGTAGGTGAGACCTACGAGCAGTACTTC. It encodes CSVVGETYEQYF.

This sequence joins TRBV28 and TRBJ1-2, with D possibly TRBD1 on 5 matching bases. There are 14 residues in the CDR3. The ends were cut back, 1 base at V and 5 bases at J, with 11 bases in the middle. Germline V gene lookup returns CDR1 MDHEN and CDR2 SYDVKM. DNA of the CDR3: TGTGCCAGCAGTTTATCACAGGCCCGGTATGGCTACACCTTC. This codes for CASSLSQARYGYTF.